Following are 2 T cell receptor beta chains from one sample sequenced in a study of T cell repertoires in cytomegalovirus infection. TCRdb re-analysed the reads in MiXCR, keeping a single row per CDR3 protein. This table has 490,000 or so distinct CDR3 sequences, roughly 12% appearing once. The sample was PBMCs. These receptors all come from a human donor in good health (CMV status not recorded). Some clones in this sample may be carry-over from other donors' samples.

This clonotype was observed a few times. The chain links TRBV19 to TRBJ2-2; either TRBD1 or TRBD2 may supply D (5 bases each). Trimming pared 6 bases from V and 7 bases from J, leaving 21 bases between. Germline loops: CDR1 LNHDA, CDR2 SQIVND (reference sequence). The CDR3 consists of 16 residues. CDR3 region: CASRPPGPSLIGELFF. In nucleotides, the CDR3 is TGTGCCAGTAGGCCCCCGGGACCGAGCTTGATCGGGGAGCTGTTTTTT.

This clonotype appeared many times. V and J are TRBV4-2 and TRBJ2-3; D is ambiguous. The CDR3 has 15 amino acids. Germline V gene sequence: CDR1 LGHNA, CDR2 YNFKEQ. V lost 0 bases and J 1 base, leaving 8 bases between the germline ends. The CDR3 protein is CASSQDGIGTDTQYF. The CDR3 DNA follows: TGTGCCAGCAGCCAAGATGGGATCGGCACAGATACGCAGTATTTT.